This T cell receptor (beta chain) derives from a study of cytomegalovirus exposure and HLA in healthy donors. General study findings and limits: Some V segments (TRBV6-2 and TRBV6-3 among them) were excluded as indistinguishable.

60 Vbeta and 13 Jbeta primers were used in PCR. Libraries were prepared by immunoSEQ multiplex PCR; TCRdb keeps only in-frame clonotypes and omits some of them. The repertoire holds around 150,000 clones, with 70% to 75% as singletons. This clone turned up a few times. What it recognizes is unknown. The CDR3 is made up of 15 amino acids. Trimming removed 5 bases from V and 6 bases from J; junction bases left unmatched: 10. CDR1 is SEHNR and CDR2 is FQNEAQ in the germline V gene (reference sequence). The chain joins TRBV7-9 to TRBJ1-1, with 9 bases identical to TRBD1. The source is a young man in good health and CMV-seropositive. The sample taken for sequencing was PBMCs. CDR3 residues: CASSPTAGTGSEAFF. CDR3 nucleotide sequence: TGTGCCAGCAGCCCTACTGCCGGGACAGGGTCTGAAGCTTTCTTT. The variable domain in full, with the rest retrieved from reference TRBV7-9 and TRBJ1-1, is DTGVSQNPRHKITKRGQNVTFRCDPISEHNRLYWYRQTLGQGPEFLTYFQNEAQLEKSRLLSDRFSAERPKGSFSTLEIQRTEQGDSAMYLCASSPTAGTGSEAFFGQGTRLTVV.